These 14 T cell receptor beta chains share one sample of origin, sequenced in a study of control samples from healthy donors and cancer patients. Profiled with immunoSEQ multiplex PCR; TCRdb holds only in-frame clones, not every one. The data show roughly 70,000 clones, approximately 87% seen once. The sequencing sample was made of blood. The receptors stem from a man aged 45-60 years in good health.

The chain employs TRBV9 and TRBJ1-1; D possibly corresponds to TRBD1 (6 bases). Per germline, CDR1 SGDLS and CDR2 YYNGEE. V was pared by 0 bases and J by 5 bases, with 17 bases between. CDR3 length: 16 residues. The CDR3 spells CASSVDPRGPLTEAFF. The CDR3 DNA reads TGTGCCAGCAGCGTAGATCCCAGGGGTCCCCTGACTGAAGCTTTCTTT.

The V call is TRBV24-1, the J call TRBJ1-1; TRBD1 matches 9 bases. Trimming cost V 5 bases and J 8 bases; bases outside gene matches: 8. The CDR3 is made up of 14 amino acids. Germline CDR1 and CDR2: KGHDR and SFDVKD. The CDR3 is CATSAEPGTGEAFF. The DNA of the CDR3 is TGTGCCACCAGTGCCGAACCCGGGACAGGGGAAGCTTTCTTT.

The rearrangement uses TRBV28 and TRBJ1-2; D remains unclear. In germline, CDR1 is MDHEN, CDR2 SYDVKM. This CDR3 is 13 amino acids long. Trimming cost V 7 bases and J 7 bases, with 16 bases left between them. The CDR3 region is CASTPPAERGYTF. The CDR3 coding sequence is TGTGCCAGCACCCCCCCGGCGGAGCGTGGCTACACCTTC.

The rearrangement joins TRBV11-2 to TRBJ2-7; TRBD2 matches at 8 bases. The germline CDR1 and CDR2 sequences are SGHAT and FQNNGV. V lost 1 base to trimming and J lost 4 bases; unmatched junction nucleotides: 3. The CDR3 length is 14 residues. The CDR3 region is CASSLAGGIYEQYF. CDR3 sequence (DNA): TGTGCCAGCAGCTTAGCGGGAGGGATTTACGAGCAGTACTTC.

The V call is TRBV5-1, the J call TRBJ2-7; D might be TRBD2 (6 bases). There are 18 residues in the CDR3. CDR1 is SGHRS, CDR2 YFSETQ, per germline. Trimming left V 1 base short and J 0 bases short, with 20 bases between. The DNA of the CDR3 is TGCGCCAGCAGCTTGCGGGCCAGCACCGAGCGGGTCTCCTACGAGCAGTACTTC. Translation: CASSLRASTERVSYEQYF.

The chain is built from TRBV27 and TRBJ2-5; the D is unclear. CDR3 length equals 12 residues. Germline assignment: CDR1 MNHEY and CDR2 SMNVEV (reference sequence). The V end lost 5 bases, the J end lost 2 bases, and 6 bases lay between the germline ends. The CDR3 sequence is CASSRPQETQYF. CDR3 nucleotides: TGTGCCAGCAGTCGGCCTCAAGAGACCCAGTACTTC.

The rearrangement joins TRBV2 to TRBJ2-7; D is possibly TRBD1 (5 bases). The CDR3 extends over 11 amino acids. V lost 11 bases, J lost 9 bases, and 17 bases lay in between. From germline, CDR1 is SNHLY and CDR2 FYNNEI. This chain's CDR3 is CARGADPVQYF. In DNA, the CDR3 is TGTGCCCGTGGGGCAGACCCGGTGCAGTACTTC.

The rearrangement uses TRBV7-2 and TRBJ2-2; D gene unclear. The V end lost 2 bases, the J end lost 0 bases, and 7 bases lay between the germline ends. The CDR3 is 15 residues long. Germline lookup yields CDR1 SGHTA and CDR2 FQGNSA. CDR3 nucleotide sequence: TGTGCCAGCAGCTTAAGGCTGGCGAACACCGGGGAGCTGTTTTTT. As protein: CASSLRLANTGELFF.

The V call is TRBV5-6, the J call TRBJ2-7; D is perhaps TRBD2 (6 bases). In germline, CDR1 is SGHDT, CDR2 YYEEEE. V was pared by 4 bases and J by 3 bases, with 11 bases between. The CDR3 loop spans 13 amino acids. The CDR3 sequence: CASSPPTSYEQYF. The CDR3 bases are TGTGCCAGCAGCCCCCCGACTAGCTACGAGCAGTACTTC.

The rearrangement uses TRBV7-6 and TRBJ1-3; D remains ambiguous. The CDR3 is made up of 11 amino acids. The ends were cut back, 5 bases at V and 4 bases at J, with 3 bases in the middle. Germline CDR1 and CDR2: SGHVS and FNYEAQ. CDR3 sequence: CASSRGNTIYF. DNA of the CDR3: TGTGCCAGCAGCCGGGGAAACACCATATATTTT.

The chain employs TRBV16 and TRBJ2-3; D is undetermined. The CDR3 has 11 residues. Germline V gene data show CDR1 as KGHSY and CDR2 as FQNENV. V dropped 4 bases and J dropped 7 bases, with 6 bases sitting between them. As DNA, the CDR3 is TGTGCCAGCAGCCTCACCTATACGCAGTATTTT. Translated, it gives CASSLTYTQYF.

This clone showed up just once. The chain couples TRBV10-3 to TRBJ2-1; 10 bases line up with TRBD2. CDR1 and CDR2 (germline): ENHRY, SYGVKD. The CDR3 covers 13 residues. V dropped 8 bases and J dropped 10; count of bases not matched to a gene: 8. CDR3 DNA sequence: TGTGCCATCGGGCGGACTAGCGGTGACGAGCAGTTCTTC. Its protein product is CAIGRTSGDEQFF.

This chain connects TRBV5-4 to TRBJ2-3, with a possible D match to TRBD2 (5 bases). The CDR3 covers 12 residues. The germline CDR1 and CDR2 sequences are SGHNT and YYREEE (reference sequence). With 3 bases removed from V and 6 bases from J, the gap between germline ends came to 8 bases. CDR3 protein: CASSSPGDTQYF. The CDR3 DNA follows: TGTGCCAGCAGCTCCCCGGGGGATACGCAGTATTTT. The variable domain in full, completed from reference TRBV5-4 and TRBJ2-3, reads ETGVTQSPTHLIKTRGQQVTLRCSSQSGHNTVSWYQQALGQGPQFIFQYYREEENGRGNFPPRFSGLQFPNYSSELNVNALELDDSALYLCASSSPGDTQYFGPGTRLTVL.

The CDR3 reads CASSYLYTGELFF. CDR3 DNA sequence: TGTGCCAGCAGTTATCTATACACCGGGGAGCTGTTTTTT. The chain uses TRBV6-2 or TRBV6-3 and TRBJ2-2; no reliable D call. The germline V and J ends were trimmed by 3 bases and 3 bases, with 5 bases remaining between them. This CDR3 is 13 amino acids long. CDR1 and CDR2 from the germline V gene are MNHEY and SVGEGT.